The 30 T cell receptor beta chains given below trace back to one sample, sequenced in a study of T cells after yellow fever vaccination (dated by TCRdb to about 2019). The library came from 5' RACE. The instrument given in TCRdb is Illumina HiSeq 2500. The public sequencing data were trimmed at Q25 with fastp and processed into clonotypes with MiXCR by TCRdb, which kept only in-frame beta chains. Under each unique CDR3 protein, matching rows form one entry showing the most common genes and DNA. For this sample there are a few hundred thousand distinct CDR3 sequences; about 19% appear just once. Clones ranked in the top ten supply over 11% of the sample. Per the publication, the treatment or condition label means: live attenuated yellow fever vaccine strain. Sequences were derived from PBMCs, sampled 15 days after the yellow fever booster vaccination. The receptors stem from a young man who received the YFV17D yellow fever vaccine.

The rearrangement links TRBV4-1 to TRBJ2-1, with TRBD2 matching over 12 bases. CDR1 is MGHRA, CDR2 YSYEKL, per germline. V shed 6 bases and J 7 bases; nucleotides not matched to a gene: 7. The length of the CDR3 is 15 residues. The CDR3 DNA is TGCGCCAGCAGTCAACCTCTAGCGGGAGGGAATGAGCAGTTCTTC. It codes for CASSQPLAGGNEQFF.

Only a few counts were recorded for this clonotype. This sequence joins TRBV5-1 and TRBJ2-5, with 7 bases aligning to TRBD1. The CDR3 totals 13 residues. Germline CDR1 SGHRS, CDR2 YFSETQ. V dropped 4 bases and J dropped 2; count of bases not matched to a gene: 2. The CDR3 bases are TGCGCCAGCAGCAACAGGGGACAAGAGACCCAGTACTTC. Residues: CASSNRGQETQYF. Full variable domain (missing parts from reference TRBV5-1 and TRBJ2-5): KAGVTQTPRYLIKTRGQQVTLSCSPISGHRSVSWYQQTPGQGLQFLFEYFSETQRNKGNFPGRFSGRQFSNSRSEMNVSTLELGDSALYLCASSNRGQETQYFGPGTRLLVL.

The chain is built from TRBV12-3 or TRBV12-4 and TRBJ2-1; 9 bases line up with TRBD2. This CDR3 comprises 16 residues. The V segment lost 7 bases and the J segment 10 bases; nucleotides outside the gene matches: 17. The CDR3 reads CASTSLIASGEEEQFF. CDR3 DNA sequence: TGTGCCAGCACCTCACTTATAGCTAGCGGGGAAGAAGAGCAGTTCTTC.

This clonotype was counted between two and nine times. The genes are TRBV7-8 and TRBJ2-3; D is ambiguous. The CDR3 sequence is 14 residues long. Germline V gene lookup returns CDR1 SGHVS and CDR2 FQNEAQ. V lost 5 bases, J lost 2 bases, and 11 bases lay in between. CDR3 region: CASSHRDPTDTQYF. In DNA, the CDR3 is TGTGCCAGCAGCCATAGAGACCCCACAGATACGCAGTATTTT.

This clonotype was found a few times. Here the CDR3 reads CASSIVSSFTDTQYF. DNA for the CDR3: TGTGCCAGTAGTATAGTTTCGAGTTTCACAGATACGCAGTATTTT. This chain uses TRBV19 with TRBJ2-3; no clear D. The germline V and J ends were trimmed by 1 base and 2 bases, with 10 bases remaining between them. CDR1 and CDR2 from the germline V gene are LNHDA and SQIVND (reference sequence). The CDR3 extends over 15 amino acids. The variable domain in full, with the rest retrieved from reference TRBV19 and TRBJ2-3, is DGGITQSPKYLFRKEGQNVTLSCEQNLNHDAMYWYRQDPGQGLRLIYYSQIVNDFQKGDIAEGYSVSREKKESFPLTVTSAQKNPTAFYLCASSIVSSFTDTQYFGPGTRLTVL.

In its sample, this clonotype was seen a few times. The V call is TRBV12-3 or TRBV12-4, the J call TRBJ2-7; the match to TRBD2 covers 7 bases. The CDR3 extends over 15 amino acids. The junction had 11 bases not matched to a gene; V was cut back by 3 bases and J by 6 bases. The CDR3 DNA is TGTGCCAGCAGTTTTTCTCGGCGTGGGGGGGTCGAGCAGTACTTC. This sequence encodes CASSFSRRGGVEQYF.

The rearrangement links TRBV6-1 to TRBJ1-2; tentatively, D is TRBD1 (6 bases). This CDR3 region has 13 residues. The V gene's germline CDR1 is MNHNS and CDR2 SASEGT. Trimming took off 6 bases at V and 7 bases at J, with 15 bases between the two ends. The CDR3 is CASRPQGVRGYTF. The CDR3 DNA is TGTGCCAGCAGGCCACAGGGAGTTCGTGGCTACACCTTC.

The V gene is TRBV7-2, the J gene TRBJ2-7; possibly TRBD1 for D (6 bases). The CDR3 covers 11 residues. CDR1 is SGHTA, CDR2 FQGNSA, per germline. Trimming removed 2 bases at V and 10 bases at J, with 9 bases between. CDR3 region: CASSLQGLQYF. The CDR3 DNA reads as TGTGCCAGCAGCTTACAGGGGCTACAGTACTTC.

This chain joins TRBV4-3 and TRBJ2-3; TRBD1 agrees at 9 bases. The V and J ends lost 4 bases and 3 bases, in that order; junction bases with no gene match: 5. The CDR3 sequence is 15 residues long. The germline CDR1 and CDR2 sequences are LGHNA and YSLEER. This CDR3 is CASSRHRGPTDTQYF. CDR3 DNA: TGCGCCAGCAGCCGACACAGGGGGCCTACAGATACGCAGTATTTT.

There are a few counts of this clonotype. This chain joins TRBV6-7 and TRBJ2-7; 8 bases fit TRBD2. TRBV6-7 is an ORF; its function is uncertain. The junction had 10 bases not matched to a gene; V was cut back by 4 bases and J by 2 bases. The CDR3 has 16 amino acids. CDR3 nucleotide sequence: TGTGCCAGCAGTTCATCTCCCGGGACTAGGCCCTACGAGCAGTACTTC. Its translation is CASSSSPGTRPYEQYF.

The chain employs TRBV7-8 and TRBJ2-3, with 8 nucleotides matching TRBD2. The V gene end was trimmed by 5 bases and the J gene end by 4 bases; junction bases not matched to a gene: 11. Germline V gene sequence: CDR1 SGHVS, CDR2 FQNEAQ. The CDR3 is 16 amino acids. The CDR3 protein is CASSPRSGSLPDTQYF. CDR3 coding DNA: TGTGCCAGCAGCCCCCGGAGCGGGAGTCTCCCAGATACGCAGTATTTT.

The chain has TRBV7-9 and TRBJ2-3, with 7 nucleotides matching TRBD1. The V segment lost 5 bases and the J segment 4 bases; nucleotides outside the gene matches: 9. This CDR3 is built from 15 residues. The germline gives CDR1 SEHNR, CDR2 FQNEAQ (reference sequence). The CDR3 is CASSPRGGNPDTQYF. The DNA of the CDR3 is TGTGCCAGCAGCCCCCGAGGGGGCAATCCAGATACGCAGTATTTT.

Only a few counts were recorded for this clonotype. V gene TRBV5-1 combines with J gene TRBJ1-1; 7 positions match TRBD1. This CDR3 region has 15 residues. The junction had 7 bases not matched to a gene; V was cut back by 4 bases and J by 1 base. In germline, CDR1 is SGHRS, CDR2 YFSETQ. The chain's CDR3 is CASSLRQGKNTEAFF. CDR3 in DNA: TGCGCCAGCAGCCTGAGACAGGGAAAGAACACTGAAGCTTTCTTT.

The V gene is TRBV18, the J gene TRBJ1-1; D remains ambiguous. Trimming removed 6 bases from V and 4 bases from J, with 9 bases in between. The CDR3 has 12 amino acids. Germline-derived CDR1 and CDR2 are KGHSH and LQKENI. The CDR3 spells CASSRGSTEAFF. DNA of the CDR3: TGTGCCAGCTCCAGAGGGAGCACTGAAGCTTTCTTT.

This clonotype was counted only a few times. The rearrangement joins TRBV20-1 to TRBJ2-2; TRBD1 might be the D (6 bases). Germline V CDR1 and CDR2: DFQATT, SNEGSKA (reference sequence). CDR3 length equals 13 residues. The V and J ends lost 7 bases and 6 bases respectively, with 15 bases between them. CDR3 DNA: TGCAGTGGGATGTTACAGGGTTCCGGGGAGCTGTTTTTT. Residues: CSGMLQGSGELFF.

The chain employs TRBV20-1 and TRBJ1-6; D ambiguous. The germline V and J ends were trimmed by 0 bases and 10 bases, with 19 bases remaining between them. The CDR3 runs 16 residues. The germline V gene encodes CDR1 DFQATT and CDR2 SNEGSKA (reference sequence). The CDR3 protein is CSARDSGQASGSPLHF. DNA of the CDR3: TGCAGTGCTAGAGATAGTGGGCAGGCATCAGGATCACCCCTCCACTTT.

There are a few counts of this clonotype. The chain employs TRBV24-1 and TRBJ1-1; 9 bases map to TRBD1. This CDR3 spans 15 amino acids. Germline trimming cut 4 bases from V and 4 bases from J; bases unmatched to any gene: 6. Germline assignment: CDR1 KGHDR and CDR2 SFDVKD. CDR3 sequence: CATSDLTGGSTEAFF. The DNA for the CDR3 is TGTGCCACCAGTGACTTGACAGGGGGAAGCACTGAAGCTTTCTTT.

The rearrangement links TRBV12-3 or TRBV12-4 to TRBJ1-2; D call uncertain. V shed 2 bases and J shed 7 bases, with 11 bases lying between them. The CDR3 has 13 amino acids. CDR3 in DNA: TGTGCCAGCAGTTTACCGGCAGTCTCTGGCTACACCTTC. This sequence encodes CASSLPAVSGYTF.

This chain joins TRBV2 and TRBJ1-4; 9 bases align to TRBD1. The CDR3 has 14 residues. V dropped 6 bases and J dropped 6; count of bases not matched to a gene: 5. Germline values: CDR1 SNHLY, CDR2 FYNNEI. The CDR3 region is CASRDRTGDEKLFF. CDR3 bases: TGTGCCAGCAGAGATAGGACAGGGGATGAAAAACTGTTTTTT.

The rearrangement joins TRBV4-2 to TRBJ2-1; TRBD2 matches at 7 bases. The CDR3 covers 15 residues. Trimming removed 7 bases from V and 9 bases from J; junction bases left unmatched: 15. Germline lookup yields CDR1 LGHNA and CDR2 YNFKEQ. This CDR3 is CASTTVVGGSPEQFF. The CDR3 DNA reads TGTGCCAGCACTACCGTGGTGGGAGGGAGCCCTGAGCAGTTCTTC.

In its sample, this clonotype was seen a few times. The V and J genes are TRBV20-1 and TRBJ1-6, with 10 bases fitting TRBD1. Germline loops: CDR1 DFQATT, CDR2 SNEGSKA (reference sequence). The length of the CDR3 is 14 residues. Trimming took 5 bases from V and 9 from J; bases not matched to a gene: 7. The chain's CDR3 is CSAPSTGGLSPLHF. The DNA for the CDR3 is TGCAGTGCTCCCTCGACAGGGGGCCTTTCACCCCTCCACTTT.

The chain employs TRBV27 and TRBJ2-7; no definite D call. Germline loops: CDR1 MNHEY, CDR2 SMNVEV (reference sequence). CDR3 length equals 16 residues. The germline V and J ends were trimmed by 1 base and 0 bases, with 13 bases remaining between them. CDR3 coding DNA: TGTGCCAGCAGTTTATATGTGGTTGGCAGCTCCTACGAGCAGTACTTC. It translates to CASSLYVVGSSYEQYF.

This clonotype was seen a handful of times. The chain links TRBV6-1 to TRBJ2-5; 7 nucleotides line up with TRBD1. The CDR3 extends over 16 amino acids. Germline lookup yields CDR1 MNHNS and CDR2 SASEGT. V shed 5 bases, J shed 0 bases, and the junction held 9 bases outside the gene matches. CDR3 protein: CASSQRGQLHQETQYF. CDR3 DNA: TGTGCCAGCAGTCAGAGGGGACAGCTACACCAAGAGACCCAGTACTTC.

The CDR3 DNA reads TGTGCCAGCAGTTATGAACTAGCGGGGATATACAATGAGCAGTTCTTC. This encodes CASSYELAGIYNEQFF. The chain has TRBV6-2 or TRBV6-3 and TRBJ2-1; 10 nucleotides align to TRBD2. Looked up from germline, CDR1 is MNHEY and CDR2 is SVGEGT. Losses at the gene ends were 3 bases for V and 4 bases for J; bases not matched to a gene: 6. This CDR3 has 16 residues.

The chain carries TRBV7-9 and TRBJ2-5; D possibly corresponds to TRBD2 (5 bases). Germline CDR1 SEHNR, CDR2 FQNEAQ (reference sequence). The CDR3 totals 14 residues. Between the trimmed V and J ends, which lost 3 bases and 1 base, there was a span of 9 bases. As DNA, the CDR3 is TGTGCCAGCAGCTTTCGGGGAAGCCAAGAGACCCAGTACTTC. Translating it yields CASSFRGSQETQYF.

The chain carries TRBV20-1 and TRBJ2-1; D unclear. This CDR3 spans 13 amino acids. The V gene's germline CDR1 is DFQATT and CDR2 SNEGSKA (reference sequence). The CDR3 DNA follows: TGCGGATCTCAGAGAAGCTCCTACAATGAGCAGTTCTTC. Translated: CGSQRSSYNEQFF.

In its sample, this clonotype was seen many times. The genes are TRBV7-2 and TRBJ1-1; the D gene is possibly TRBD1 (6 bases). V was trimmed by 5 bases and J by 4 bases, leaving 14 bases between them. Germline V gene sequence: CDR1 SGHTA, CDR2 FQGNSA. This CDR3 comprises 14 residues. The CDR3 is CASSVVGAGTEAFF. DNA for the CDR3: TGTGCCAGCAGCGTGGTGGGGGCTGGCACTGAAGCTTTCTTT.

The rearrangement joins TRBV28 to TRBJ2-6, with D uncertain. The germline gives CDR1 MDHEN, CDR2 SYDVKM. The CDR3 covers 15 residues. V lost 3 bases to trimming and J lost 0 bases, with 6 bases between them. The CDR3 region has the DNA TGTGCCAGCAGTTTCGAACACTCTGGGGCCAACGTCCTGACTTTC. Translation: CASSFEHSGANVLTF.

This clonotype has more than one count but fewer than ten. The V and J genes are TRBV5-1 and TRBJ1-4, with D possibly TRBD1 on 5 matching bases. V was clipped by 4 bases and J by 0 bases, with 7 bases between them. CDR1 SGHRS and CDR2 YFSETQ come from the germline V gene. This CDR3 is built from 14 residues. The CDR3 bases are TGCGCCAGCAGCCCGACAGCAACTAATGAAAAACTGTTTTTT. The encoded protein is CASSPTATNEKLFF.

CDR3 nucleotides: TGTGCCAGTAGGGAGAGGGACGGTTCCTACGAGCAGTACTTC. It translates to CASRERDGSYEQYF. The genes are TRBV19 and TRBJ2-7; D possibly matches TRBD1 or TRBD2 (5 bases each). Germline CDR1 reads LNHDA; CDR2 reads SQIVND (reference sequence). The CDR3 consists of 14 residues. V was cut by 6 bases and J by 1 base, with 13 bases left in between.